This T cell receptor beta chain was sequenced for a study of shared T cell receptors in the human thymus. This CDR3 is built from 14 residues. CDR1 and CDR2 (germline): LNHNV, YYDKDF (reference sequence). Trimming pared 4 bases from V and 2 bases from J, leaving 12 bases between. Clones were sequenced by immunoSEQ multiplex PCR, and TCRdb holds only the in-frame ones, with some missing. This sample has 500,000 to 850,000 clones, with more than 75% found just once. The data were also submitted as part of a second study, on human thymus T cells. From that report: Corrective surgery for congenital heart defects was being performed on the healthy Finnish infants who were the donors. Related research described strongly overlapping thymic repertoires in unrelated people.

This sequence was found in a boy in the first two years of life with a congenital heart defect. This rearrangement joins TRBV15 to TRBJ2-7; D possibly corresponds to TRBD1 (6 bases). Material for sequencing was thymocytes. Here the CDR3 reads CATSKKTGPYEQYF. CDR3 in DNA: TGTGCCACCAGCAAAAAGACAGGCCCCTACGAGCAGTACTTC. The full variable domain, completed using reference TRBV15 and TRBJ2-7, is DAMVIQNPRYQVTQFGKPVTLSCSQTLNHNVMYWYQQKSSQAPKLLFHYYDKDFNNEADTPDNFQSRRPNTSFCFLDIRSPGLGDTAMYLCATSKKTGPYEQYFGPGTRLTVT.